Included here is one T cell receptor (beta chain) sequence, with context. Its target is not known. The sample comes from a study of cytomegalovirus exposure and HLA in healthy donors. Broader study findings: In a later analysis, TCR beta V- and J-gene trimming showed a link to a missense DCLRE1C variant. Data from an earlier analysis indicated that most TCR beta V segments were productive either about 87% or about 30% of the time.

This CDR3 contains 15 residues. Germline CDR1 MNHNY, CDR2 SVGAGI (reference sequence). In the PCR, 60 Vbeta and 13 Jbeta primers were used. Produced via immunoSEQ multiplex PCR; TCRdb's table is partial and in-frame only. The repertoire holds 95,000 to 100,000 clones, with about 80% as singletons. Specimen: PBMCs. The sequence came from a man between 35 and 55 years old in good health and CMV-seronegative. The chain combines TRBV6-6 with TRBJ2-5; 7 bases are a match to TRBD1. The better agreement between TRBJ2-7 and the DNA end casts doubt on the J call. CDR3 coding DNA: TGTGCCAGCAGCTCTGGACAGGAAGTTGGGTACGAGCAGTACTTC. Encoded protein: CASSSGQEVGYEQYF.